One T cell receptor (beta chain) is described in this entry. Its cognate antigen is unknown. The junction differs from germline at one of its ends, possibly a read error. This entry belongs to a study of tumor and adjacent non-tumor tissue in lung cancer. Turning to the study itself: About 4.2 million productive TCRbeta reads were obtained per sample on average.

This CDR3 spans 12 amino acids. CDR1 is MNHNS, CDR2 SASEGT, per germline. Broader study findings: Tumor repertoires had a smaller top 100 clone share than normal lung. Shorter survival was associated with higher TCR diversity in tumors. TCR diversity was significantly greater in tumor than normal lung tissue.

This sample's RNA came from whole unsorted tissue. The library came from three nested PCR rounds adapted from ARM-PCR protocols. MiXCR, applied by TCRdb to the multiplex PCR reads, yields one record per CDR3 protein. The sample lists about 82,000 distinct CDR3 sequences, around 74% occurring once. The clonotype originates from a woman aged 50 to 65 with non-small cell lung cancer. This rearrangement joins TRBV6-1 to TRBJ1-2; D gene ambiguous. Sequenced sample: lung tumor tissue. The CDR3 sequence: CASSEGGAGYTF. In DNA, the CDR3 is TGTGCCAGCAGTGAAGGGGGTGCGGGCTACACGTTC.